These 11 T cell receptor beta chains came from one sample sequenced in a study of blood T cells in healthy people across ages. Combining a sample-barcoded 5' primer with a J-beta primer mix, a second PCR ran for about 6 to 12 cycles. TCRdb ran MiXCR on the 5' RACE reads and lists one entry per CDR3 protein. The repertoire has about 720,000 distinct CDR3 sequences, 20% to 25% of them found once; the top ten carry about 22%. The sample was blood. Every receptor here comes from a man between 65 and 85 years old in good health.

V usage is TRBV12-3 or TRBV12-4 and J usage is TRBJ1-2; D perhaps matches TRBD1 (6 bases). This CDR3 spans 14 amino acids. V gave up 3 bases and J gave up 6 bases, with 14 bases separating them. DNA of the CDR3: TGTGCCAGCAGTTTCGGGGGCGGTCCGGATGGCTACACCTTC. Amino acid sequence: CASSFGGGPDGYTF.

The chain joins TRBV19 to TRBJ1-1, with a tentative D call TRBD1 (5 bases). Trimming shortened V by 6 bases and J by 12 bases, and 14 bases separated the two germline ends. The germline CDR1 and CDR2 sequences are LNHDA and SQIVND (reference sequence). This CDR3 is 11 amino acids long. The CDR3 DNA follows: TGTGCCAGTAGCCAAGGACATAAAACTTTCTTT. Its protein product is CASSQGHKTFF.

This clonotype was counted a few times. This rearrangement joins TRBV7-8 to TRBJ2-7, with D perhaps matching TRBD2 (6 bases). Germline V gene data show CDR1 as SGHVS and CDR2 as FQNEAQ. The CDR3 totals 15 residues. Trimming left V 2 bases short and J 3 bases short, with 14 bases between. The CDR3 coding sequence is TGTGCCAGCAGCTTATCTTCCCGGACTAACTACGAGCAGTACGTC. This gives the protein CASSLSSRTNYEQYV.

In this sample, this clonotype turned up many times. The CDR3 loop reads CSARDRQGMSYEQYF. Written as DNA, the CDR3 is TGCAGTGCTAGAGATCGCCAGGGAATGAGCTACGAGCAGTACTTC. The chain combines TRBV20-1 with TRBJ2-7; D perhaps matches TRBD1 (5 bases). The CDR3 runs 15 residues. Looked up from germline, CDR1 is DFQATT and CDR2 is SNEGSKA (reference sequence). Deletions cut 0 bases from V and 3 bases from J, with 15 bases between.

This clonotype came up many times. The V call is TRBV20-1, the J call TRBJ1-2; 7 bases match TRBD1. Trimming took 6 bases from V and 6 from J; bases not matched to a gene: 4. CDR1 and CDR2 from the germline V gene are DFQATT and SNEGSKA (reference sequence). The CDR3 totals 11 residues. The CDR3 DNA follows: TGCAGTGCGGGCAGGGGGGATGGCTACACCTTC. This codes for CSAGRGDGYTF.

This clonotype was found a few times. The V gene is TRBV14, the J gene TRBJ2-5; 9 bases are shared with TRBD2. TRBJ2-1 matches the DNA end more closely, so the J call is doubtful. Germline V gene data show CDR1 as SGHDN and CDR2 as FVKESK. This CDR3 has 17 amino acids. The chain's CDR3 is CASSQKPKGTSKPEQFF. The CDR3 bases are TGTGCCAGCAGCCAAAAACCCAAGGGGACTAGCAAGCCTGAGCAGTTCTTC.

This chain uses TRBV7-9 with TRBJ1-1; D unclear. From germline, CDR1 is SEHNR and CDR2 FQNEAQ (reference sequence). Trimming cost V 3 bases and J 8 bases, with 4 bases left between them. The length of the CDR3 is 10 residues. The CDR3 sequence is CASSFKEAFF. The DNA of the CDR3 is TGTGCCAGCAGCTTTAAGGAAGCTTTCTTT. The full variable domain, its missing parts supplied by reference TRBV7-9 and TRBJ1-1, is DTGVSQNPRHKITKRGQNVTFRCDPISEHNRLYWYRQTLGQGPEFLTYFQNEAQLEKSRLLSDRFSAERPKGSFSTLEIQRTEQGDSAMYLCASSFKEAFFGQGTRLTVV.

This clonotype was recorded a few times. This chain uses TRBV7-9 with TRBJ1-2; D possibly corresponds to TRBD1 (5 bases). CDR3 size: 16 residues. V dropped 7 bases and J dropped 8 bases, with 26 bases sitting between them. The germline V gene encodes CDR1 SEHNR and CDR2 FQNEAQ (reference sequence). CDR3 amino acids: CASTNPTGGTSKGYTF. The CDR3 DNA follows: TGTGCCAGCACCAACCCAACCGGAGGGACGAGTAAGGGCTACACCTTC.

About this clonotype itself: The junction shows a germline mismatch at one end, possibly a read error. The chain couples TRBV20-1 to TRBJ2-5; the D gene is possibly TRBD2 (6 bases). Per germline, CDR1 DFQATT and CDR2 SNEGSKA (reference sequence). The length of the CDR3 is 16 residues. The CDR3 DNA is TGCAGTGCTAGACCCCCCGGGGGATTTAGCTCCTACGAGCAGCACTTC. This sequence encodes CSARPPGGFSSYEQHF.

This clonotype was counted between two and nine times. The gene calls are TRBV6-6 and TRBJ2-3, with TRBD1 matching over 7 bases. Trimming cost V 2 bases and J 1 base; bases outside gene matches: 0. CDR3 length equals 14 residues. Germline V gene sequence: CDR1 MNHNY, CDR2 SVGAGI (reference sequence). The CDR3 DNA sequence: TGTGCCAGCAGTTACCAGGGGGGCACAGATACGCAGTATTTT. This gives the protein CASSYQGGTDTQYF.

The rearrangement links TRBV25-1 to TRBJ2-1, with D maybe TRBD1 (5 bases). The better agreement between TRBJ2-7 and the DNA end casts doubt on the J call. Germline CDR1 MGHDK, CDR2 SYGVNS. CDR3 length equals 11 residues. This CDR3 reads CASSGGFEQYF. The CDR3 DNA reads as TGTGCCAGCAGTGGGGGCTTCGAGCAGTACTTC.